These 12 T cell receptor beta chains were all obtained from the same sample, sequenced in a study of graft-versus-host responses after intestinal transplantation. Here immunoSEQ multiplex PCR was the method, and the copy in TCRdb shows in-frame clones only, minus some. The table lists roughly 3,500 clones, over 90% of them singletons. The sample in question was PBMCs, obtained 11 days after intestinal transplantation. Source of these receptors: a human patient who received an intestinal transplant, so some T cells may come from the graft donor.

V gene TRBV7-4 combines with J gene TRBJ2-7; D is unresolved. Looked up from germline, CDR1 is SGHVT and CDR2 is SQSDAQ. This CDR3 has 16 amino acids. Trimming removed 3 bases from V and 0 bases from J, with 15 bases in between. CDR3 nucleotide sequence: TGTGCCAGCAGCTTGGGCCCGGTTGAACCCTCCTACGAGCAGTACTTC. Translating gives CASSLGPVEPSYEQYF.

The chain uses TRBV19 and TRBJ2-6; D possibly uses TRBD1 or TRBD2 (5 bases each). The CDR3 contains 19 residues. Trimming removed 3 bases at V and 2 bases at J, with 20 bases between. From germline, CDR1 is LNHDA and CDR2 SQIVND (reference sequence). The CDR3: CASSIRLGPSKAGANVLTF. The CDR3 coding sequence is TGTGCCAGTAGTATCAGGTTGGGACCCAGTAAAGCTGGGGCCAACGTCCTGACTTTC.

The V and J genes are TRBV6-6 and TRBJ2-7; D is possibly TRBD2 (5 bases). The V gene's germline CDR1 is MNHNY and CDR2 SVGAGI (reference sequence). V lost 0 bases to trimming and J lost 2 bases, with 8 bases between them. CDR3 length: 14 residues. The CDR3 DNA reads TGTGCCAGCAGTTACTCGAGCGGTCCCTACGAGCAGTACTTC. It translates to CASSYSSGPYEQYF.

The chain couples TRBV4-2 to TRBJ1-1, with D uncertain. CDR3 length equals 12 residues. Looked up from germline, CDR1 is LGHNA and CDR2 is YNFKEQ. With 3 bases removed from V and 7 bases from J, the gap between germline ends came to 9 bases. The CDR3 DNA is TGTGCCAGCAGCCATGACGGAATTGAAGCTTTCTTT. Encoded protein: CASSHDGIEAFF.

The V gene is TRBV11-2, the J gene TRBJ2-7; 7 bases are shared with TRBD2. The CDR3 is 15 amino acids. Germline V gene sequence: CDR1 SGHAT, CDR2 FQNNGV. The trim removed 4 bases at V and 0 bases at J, leaving 6 bases unmatched. In DNA form, the CDR3 reads TGTGCCAGCAGCTCACCGGGCGGGAGCTCCTACGAGCAGTACTTC. Its protein product is CASSSPGGSSYEQYF. The whole variable domain, filled in from reference TRBV11-2 and TRBJ2-7, reads EAGVAQSPRYKIIEKRQSVAFWCNPISGHATLYWYQQILGQGPKLLIQFQNNGVVDDSQLPKDRFSAERLKGVDSTLKIQPAKLEDSAVYLCASSSPGGSSYEQYFGPGTRLTVT.

The chain combines TRBV5-1 with TRBJ2-1; TRBD1 agrees at 10 bases. Per the germline V gene, CDR1 is SGHRS and CDR2 is YFSETQ. The length of the CDR3 is 20 residues. Trimming cost V 3 bases and J 0 bases; bases outside gene matches: 15. DNA for the CDR3: TGCGCCAGCAGCTCTACCGGGACAGGGGACGACTTGAGCTCCTACAATGAGCAGTTCTTC. The encoded protein is CASSSTGTGDDLSSYNEQFF.

The chain recombines TRBV6-5 with TRBJ1-2, with D unresolved. There are 12 residues in the CDR3. V shed 2 bases and J shed 8 bases, with 9 bases lying between them. Germline CDR1 reads MNHEY; CDR2 reads SVGAGI. The CDR3 coding sequence is TGTGCCAGCAGTTACCTTTGGCAGGGCTACACCTTC. Its protein product is CASSYLWQGYTF.

The chain uses TRBV27 and TRBJ1-5; D gene ambiguous. Germline CDR1 and CDR2: MNHEY and SMNVEV (reference sequence). V was shortened by 5 bases and J by 3 bases, with 14 bases between the two germline ends. The CDR3 has 15 amino acids. The CDR3 bases are TGTGCCAGCAGTGTGAGTCGAGGCTCCAATCAGCCCCAGCATTTT. This gives the protein CASSVSRGSNQPQHF.

J is TRBJ2-7 and V is TRBV4-2, with 13 bases that match TRBD2. CDR1 and CDR2 from the germline V gene are LGHNA and YNFKEQ. The CDR3 runs to 14 residues. V lost 4 bases to trimming and J lost 7 bases; unmatched junction nucleotides: 4. The DNA of the CDR3 is TGTGCCAGCAGCCTGGGACTAGCGGGGTGGGAGCAGTACTTC. Protein product: CASSLGLAGWEQYF.

The J gene is TRBJ2-7, the V gene TRBV4-1, with no clear D. This CDR3 has 16 amino acids. V lost 2 bases, J lost 0 bases, and 14 bases lay in between. The germline V gene has CDR1 MGHRA and CDR2 YSYEKL. CDR3: CASSQKGQPSSYEQYF. The CDR3 nucleotides read TGCGCCAGCAGCCAAAAAGGGCAGCCGAGCTCCTACGAGCAGTACTTC.

V is TRBV27 and J is TRBJ2-1, with D perhaps matching TRBD1 or TRBD2 (5 bases each). Germline V gene lookup returns CDR1 MNHEY and CDR2 SMNVEV (reference sequence). V was clipped by 5 bases and J by 13 bases, with 12 bases between them. This CDR3 has 11 amino acids. CDR3 nucleotides: TGTGCCAGCAGTGTCGGGGCCTTCCAGTTCTTC. Its protein is CASSVGAFQFF.

The chain is built from TRBV4-2 and TRBJ2-3; 7 nucleotides align to TRBD2. Germline V CDR1 and CDR2: LGHNA, YNFKEQ. CDR3 length equals 15 residues. V lost 0 bases and J lost 5; bases outside the gene matches: 5. This chain's CDR3 is CASSQEGRGIDTQYF. The CDR3 DNA follows: TGTGCCAGCAGCCAAGAGGGGCGGGGGATAGATACGCAGTATTTT.